Each of the 7 T cell receptor beta chains below was sequenced from the same sample in a study of blood T cell repertoires in COVID-19. Libraries were prepared by immunoSEQ multiplex PCR; TCRdb keeps only in-frame clonotypes and omits some of them. Of some 59,000 clones in the sample, 70% to 80% were seen once. What was sequenced was peripheral blood. Receptors originate from a man aged 80 or over with active or convalescent COVID-19.

This clone was counted at least ten times. The rearrangement uses TRBV19 and TRBJ2-7; a possible D gene is TRBD1 (6 bases). V lost 7 bases and J 0 bases, leaving 13 bases between the germline ends. The CDR3 spans 14 residues. The germline CDR1 and CDR2 sequences are LNHDA and SQIVND (reference sequence). Here the CDR3 reads CASKATGSSYEQYF. In nucleotides, the CDR3 is TGTGCCAGTAAGGCCACAGGGAGCTCCTACGAGCAGTACTTC. Supplemented by reference TRBV19 and TRBJ2-7, the full variable domain reads DGGITQSPKYLFRKEGQNVTLSCEQNLNHDAMYWYRQDPGQGLRLIYYSQIVNDFQKGDIAEGYSVSREKKESFPLTVTSAQKNPTAFYLCASKATGSSYEQYFGPGTRLTVT.

This chain connects TRBV5-4 to TRBJ1-2, with D tentatively TRBD1 (5 bases). Germline V CDR1 and CDR2: SGHNT, YYREEE (reference sequence). The CDR3 extends over 13 amino acids. The germline V and J ends were trimmed by 2 bases and 4 bases, with 9 bases remaining between them. The CDR3 region is CASSFQGVYGYTF. DNA of the CDR3: TGTGCCAGCAGCTTTCAAGGGGTCTATGGCTACACCTTC.

The J gene is TRBJ2-7, the V gene TRBV5-1; 10 nucleotides agree with TRBD1. V lost 2 bases to trimming and J lost 4 bases; unmatched junction nucleotides: 12. CDR1 and CDR2 (germline): SGHRS, YFSETQ. CDR3 length equals 17 residues. The CDR3 DNA reads TGCGCCAGCAGCTTTATTTCCGGGACAGGGGATTCATACGAGCAGTACTTC. It translates to CASSFISGTGDSYEQYF.

The sample holds a few counts of this clone. The chain links TRBV29-1 to TRBJ2-3, with TRBD1 as a possible D gene (5 bases). The CDR3 runs to 15 residues. With 3 bases removed from V and 2 bases from J, the gap between germline ends came to 15 bases. Germline values: CDR1 SQVTM, CDR2 ANQGSEA. DNA of the CDR3: TGCAGCGTTGACGGCTATAGGGGTTACACAGATACGCAGTATTTT. Amino acids: CSVDGYRGYTDTQYF.

This sequence joins TRBV7-7 and TRBJ2-5; 7 bases map to TRBD2. Per germline, CDR1 SSHAT and CDR2 FNYEAQ (reference sequence). J lost 5 bases, V lost 5 bases, and 14 bases had no gene match. The CDR3 runs 16 residues. The CDR3 sequence: CASSQGGSRGSETQYF. CDR3 DNA sequence: TGTGCCAGCAGCCAGGGAGGGAGTCGAGGGTCCGAGACCCAGTACTTC.

Of note for this clone: The same CDR3 can be traced to other DNA sequences in this sample. The V gene is TRBV3-1 (or the pseudogene TRBV3-2), the J gene TRBJ2-1, with 16 bases fitting TRBD2. Germline values: CDR1 LGHDT, CDR2 YNNKEL (reference sequence). Germline trimming cut 5 bases from V and 10 bases from J; bases unmatched to any gene: 8. The CDR3 sequence is 16 residues long. The chain's CDR3 is CASSASGLAGGLEQFF. The CDR3, as DNA: TGTGCCAGCAGCGCCTCGGGACTAGCGGGAGGGTTGGAGCAGTTCTTC.

This chain joins TRBV24-1 and TRBJ2-7; a possible D gene is TRBD2 (6 bases). V lost 9 bases and J 3 bases, leaving 11 bases between the germline ends. Germline V gene data show CDR1 as KGHDR and CDR2 as SFDVKD. This CDR3 region has 12 residues. CDR3 sequence: CATQSEGYEQYF. CDR3 coding DNA: TGTGCCACCCAGTCGGAGGGCTACGAGCAGTACTTC.